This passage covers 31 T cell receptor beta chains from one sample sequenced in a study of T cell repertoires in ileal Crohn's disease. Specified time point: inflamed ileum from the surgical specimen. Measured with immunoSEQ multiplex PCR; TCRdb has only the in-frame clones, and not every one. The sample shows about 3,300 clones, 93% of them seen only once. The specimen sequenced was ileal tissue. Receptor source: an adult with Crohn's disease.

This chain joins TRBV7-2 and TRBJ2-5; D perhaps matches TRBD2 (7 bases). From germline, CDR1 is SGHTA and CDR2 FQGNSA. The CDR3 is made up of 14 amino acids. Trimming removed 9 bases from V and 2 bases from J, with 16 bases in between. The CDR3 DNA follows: TGTGCCAGTCTCTCGAGGGGGGGTCAAGAGACCCAGTACTTC. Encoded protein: CASLSRGGQETQYF. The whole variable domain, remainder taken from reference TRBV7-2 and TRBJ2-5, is GAGVSQSPSNKVTEKGKDVELRCDPISGHTALYWYRQSLGQGLEFLIYFQGNSAPDKSGLPSDRFSAERTGGSVSTLTIQRTQQEDSAVYLCASLSRGGQETQYFGPGTRLLVL.

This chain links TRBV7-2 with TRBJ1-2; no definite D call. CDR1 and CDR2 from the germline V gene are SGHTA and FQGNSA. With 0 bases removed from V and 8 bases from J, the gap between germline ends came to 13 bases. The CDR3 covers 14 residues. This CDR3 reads CASSLARSQRGYTF. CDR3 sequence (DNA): TGTGCCAGCAGCTTAGCGCGAAGTCAAAGGGGCTACACCTTC.

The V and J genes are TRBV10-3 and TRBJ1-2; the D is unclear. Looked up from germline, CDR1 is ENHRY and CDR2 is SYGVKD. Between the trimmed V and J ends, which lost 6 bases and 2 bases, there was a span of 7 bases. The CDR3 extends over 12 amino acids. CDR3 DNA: TGTGCCATCAGGCGGCCGAACTATGGCTACACCTTC. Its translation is CAIRRPNYGYTF.

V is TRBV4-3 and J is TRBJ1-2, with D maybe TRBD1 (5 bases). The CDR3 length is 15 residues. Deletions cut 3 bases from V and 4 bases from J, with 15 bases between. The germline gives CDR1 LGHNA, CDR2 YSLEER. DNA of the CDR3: TGCGCCAGCAGCCATGAACAGGAGACCCTCTATGGCTACACCTTC. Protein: CASSHEQETLYGYTF.

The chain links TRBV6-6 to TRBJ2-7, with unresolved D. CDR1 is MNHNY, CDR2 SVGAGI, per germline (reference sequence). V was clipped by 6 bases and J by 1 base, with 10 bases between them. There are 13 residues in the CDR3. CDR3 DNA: TGTGCCAGCAGACACCCGTGGTCCTACGAGCAGTACTTC. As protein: CASRHPWSYEQYF.

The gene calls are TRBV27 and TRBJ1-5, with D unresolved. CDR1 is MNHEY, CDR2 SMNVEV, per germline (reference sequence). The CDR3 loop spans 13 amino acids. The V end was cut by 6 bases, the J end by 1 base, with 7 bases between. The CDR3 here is CASRLESNQPQHF. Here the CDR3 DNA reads TGTGCCAGCAGGTTGGAAAGCAATCAGCCCCAGCATTTT.

The CDR3 here is CASSSPPNYGYTF. CDR3 DNA sequence: TGTGCCAGCAGCTCCCCCCCCAACTATGGCTACACCTTC. The rearrangement uses TRBV9 and TRBJ1-2, with no clear D. The CDR3 sequence is 13 residues long. The germline CDR1 and CDR2 sequences are SGDLS and YYNGEE. Trimming removed 4 bases from V and 2 bases from J, with 9 bases in between.

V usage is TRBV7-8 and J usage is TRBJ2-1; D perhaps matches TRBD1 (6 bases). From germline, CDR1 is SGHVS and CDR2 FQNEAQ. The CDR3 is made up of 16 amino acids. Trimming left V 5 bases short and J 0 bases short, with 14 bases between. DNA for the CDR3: TGTGCCAGCAGCACAACAGGGACGAGCTCCTACAATGAGCAGTTCTTC. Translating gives CASSTTGTSSYNEQFF.

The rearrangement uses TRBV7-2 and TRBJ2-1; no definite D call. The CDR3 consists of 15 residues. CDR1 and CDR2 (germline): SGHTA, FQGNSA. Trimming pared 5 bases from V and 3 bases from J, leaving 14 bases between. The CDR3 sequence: CASSPNVGFYNEQFF. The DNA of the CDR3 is TGTGCCAGCAGCCCCAATGTCGGGTTCTACAATGAGCAGTTCTTC.

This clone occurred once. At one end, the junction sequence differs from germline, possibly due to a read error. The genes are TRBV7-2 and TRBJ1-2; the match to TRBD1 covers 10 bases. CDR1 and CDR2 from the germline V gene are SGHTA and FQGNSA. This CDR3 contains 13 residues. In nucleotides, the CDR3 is TGTGCCAGCAGCTCCGGACAGGGGGTTCTCGGAAGCTTC. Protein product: CASSSGQGVLGSF.

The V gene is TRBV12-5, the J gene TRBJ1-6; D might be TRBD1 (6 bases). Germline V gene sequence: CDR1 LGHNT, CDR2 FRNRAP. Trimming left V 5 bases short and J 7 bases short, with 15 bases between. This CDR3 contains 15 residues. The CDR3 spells CASGKSTGLNSPLHF. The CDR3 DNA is TGTGCTAGTGGTAAATCGACAGGCCTCAATTCACCCCTCCACTTT.

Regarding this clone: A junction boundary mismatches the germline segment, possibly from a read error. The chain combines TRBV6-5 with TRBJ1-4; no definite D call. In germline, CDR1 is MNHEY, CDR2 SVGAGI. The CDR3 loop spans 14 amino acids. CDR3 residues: CTSSPSLANEKLFF. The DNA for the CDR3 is TGTACCAGTTCGCCAAGTTTGGCTAATGAAAAACTGTTTTTT.

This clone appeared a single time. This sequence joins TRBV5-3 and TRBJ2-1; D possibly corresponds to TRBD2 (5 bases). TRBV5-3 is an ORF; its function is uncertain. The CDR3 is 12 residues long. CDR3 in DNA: TGTTGTTGCCAGCGGTTCTACAATGAGCAGTTCTTC. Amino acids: CCCQRFYNEQFF.

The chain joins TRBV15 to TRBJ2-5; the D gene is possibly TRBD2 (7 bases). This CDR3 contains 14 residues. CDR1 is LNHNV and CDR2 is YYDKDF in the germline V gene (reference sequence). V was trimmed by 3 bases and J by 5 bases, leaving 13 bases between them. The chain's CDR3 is CATSSDGGRETQYF. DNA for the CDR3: TGTGCCACCAGCAGTGACGGGGGGCGTGAGACCCAGTACTTC. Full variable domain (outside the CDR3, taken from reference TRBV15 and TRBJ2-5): DAMVIQNPRYQVTQFGKPVTLSCSQTLNHNVMYWYQQKSSQAPKLLFHYYDKDFNNEADTPDNFQSRRPNTSFCFLDIRSPGLGDTAMYLCATSSDGGRETQYFGPGTRLLVL.

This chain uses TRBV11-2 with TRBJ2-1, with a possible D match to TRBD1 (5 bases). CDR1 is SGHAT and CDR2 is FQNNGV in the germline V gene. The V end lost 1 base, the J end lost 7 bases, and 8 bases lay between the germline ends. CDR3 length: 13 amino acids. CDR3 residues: CASSLARANEQFF. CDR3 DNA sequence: TGTGCCAGCAGCTTAGCCAGGGCAAATGAGCAGTTCTTC.

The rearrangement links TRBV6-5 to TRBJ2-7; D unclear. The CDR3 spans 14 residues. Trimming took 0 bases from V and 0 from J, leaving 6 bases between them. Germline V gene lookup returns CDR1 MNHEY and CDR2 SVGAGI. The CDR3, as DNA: TGTGCCAGCAGTTACTCGGTCCACTCCTACGAGCAGTACTTC. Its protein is CASSYSVHSYEQYF.

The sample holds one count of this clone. The CDR3 bases are TGTGCCAGCAGCTCGGGACAGCCTCTCTACGAGCAGTACTTC. This encodes CASSSGQPLYEQYF. The V and J genes are TRBV2 and TRBJ2-7; 7 nucleotides align to TRBD1. The trim removed 6 bases at V and 3 bases at J, leaving 8 bases unmatched. CDR1 is SNHLY and CDR2 is FYNNEI in the germline V gene. CDR3 length: 14 amino acids.

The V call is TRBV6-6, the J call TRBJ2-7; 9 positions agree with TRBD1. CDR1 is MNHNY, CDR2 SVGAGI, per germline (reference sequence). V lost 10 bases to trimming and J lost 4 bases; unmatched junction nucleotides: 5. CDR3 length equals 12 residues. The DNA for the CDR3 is TGTGCCACCGAGGGGACAGGGTACGAGCAGTACTTC. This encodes CATEGTGYEQYF.

CDR3 region: CASSLDRAAHSGYTF. CDR3 in DNA: TGTGCCAGCAGCTTAGATCGGGCAGCTCACTCTGGCTACACCTTC. V and J are TRBV11-2 and TRBJ1-2; the D is unclear. Trimming left V 0 bases short and J 7 bases short, with 15 bases between. This CDR3 has 15 amino acids. CDR1 SGHAT and CDR2 FQNNGV come from the germline V gene. Looking up the rest from reference TRBV11-2 and TRBJ1-2 gives the full variable domain: EAGVAQSPRYKIIEKRQSVAFWCNPISGHATLYWYQQILGQGPKLLIQFQNNGVVDDSQLPKDRFSAERLKGVDSTLKIQPAKLEDSAVYLCASSLDRAAHSGYTFGSGTRLTVV.

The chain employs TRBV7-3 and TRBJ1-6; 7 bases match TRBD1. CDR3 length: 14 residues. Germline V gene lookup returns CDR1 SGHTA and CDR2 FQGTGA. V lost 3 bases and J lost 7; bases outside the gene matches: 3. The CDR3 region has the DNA TGTGCCAGCAGCTTGACAGGGTTCAATTCACCCCTCCACTTT. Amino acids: CASSLTGFNSPLHF.

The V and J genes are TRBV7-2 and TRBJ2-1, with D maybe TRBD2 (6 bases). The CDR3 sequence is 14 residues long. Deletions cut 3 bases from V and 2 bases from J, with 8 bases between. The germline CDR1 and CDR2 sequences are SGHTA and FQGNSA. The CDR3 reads CASSFSGTYNEQFF. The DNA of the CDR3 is TGTGCCAGCAGCTTTAGCGGCACCTACAATGAGCAGTTCTTC.

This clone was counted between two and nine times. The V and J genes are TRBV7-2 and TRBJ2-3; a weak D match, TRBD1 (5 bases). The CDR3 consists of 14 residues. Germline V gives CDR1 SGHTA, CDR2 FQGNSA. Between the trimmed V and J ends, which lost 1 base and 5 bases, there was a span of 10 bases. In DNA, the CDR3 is TGTGCCAGCAGCTTAGGGCAGGGCAGAGATACGCAGTATTTT. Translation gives CASSLGQGRDTQYF.

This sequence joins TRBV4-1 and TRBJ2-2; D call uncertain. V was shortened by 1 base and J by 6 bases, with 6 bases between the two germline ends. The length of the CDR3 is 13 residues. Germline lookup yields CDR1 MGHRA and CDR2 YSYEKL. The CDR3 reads CASSQVAAGELFF. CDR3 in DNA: TGCGCCAGCAGCCAAGTAGCCGCCGGGGAGCTGTTTTTT.

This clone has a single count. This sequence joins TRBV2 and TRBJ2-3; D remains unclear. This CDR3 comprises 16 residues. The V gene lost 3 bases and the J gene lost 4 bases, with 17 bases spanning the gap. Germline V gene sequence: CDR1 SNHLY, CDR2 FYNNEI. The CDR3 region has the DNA TGTGCCAGCAGTGATAAAACTCCCGCTAGGGCAGATACGCAGTATTTT. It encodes CASSDKTPARADTQYF.

The CDR3 sequence: CASSLASAADTQYF. The CDR3 nucleotides are TGTGCCAGCAGCTTGGCTAGCGCGGCAGATACGCAGTATTTT. This chain connects TRBV5-4 to TRBJ2-3; a weak D match, TRBD2 (6 bases). The CDR3 extends over 14 amino acids. Trimming cost V 0 bases and J 4 bases, with 9 bases left between them. Germline CDR1 and CDR2: SGHNT and YYREEE (reference sequence).

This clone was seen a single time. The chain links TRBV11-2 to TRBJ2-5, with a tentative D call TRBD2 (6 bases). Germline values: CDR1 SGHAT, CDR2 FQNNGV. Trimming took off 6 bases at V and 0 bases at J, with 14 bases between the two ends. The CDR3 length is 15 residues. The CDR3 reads CASSPGLVYQETQYF. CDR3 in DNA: TGTGCCAGCAGTCCGGGACTCGTGTACCAAGAGACCCAGTACTTC.

The CDR3 sequence: CASSQDLAYLGTQYF. The CDR3 DNA reads TGTGCCAGCAGCCAAGACCTAGCGTACCTGGGGACCCAGTACTTC. V gene TRBV4-2 combines with J gene TRBJ2-5; weak D call: TRBD2 (6 bases). V was clipped by 0 bases and J by 7 bases, with 15 bases between them. CDR3 length equals 15 residues. CDR1 is LGHNA, CDR2 YNFKEQ, per germline.

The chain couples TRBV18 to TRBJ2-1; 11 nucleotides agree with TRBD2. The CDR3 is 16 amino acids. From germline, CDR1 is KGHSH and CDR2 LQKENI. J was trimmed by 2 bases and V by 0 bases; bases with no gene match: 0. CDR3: CASSPPTSGTYNEQFF. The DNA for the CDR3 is TGTGCCAGCTCACCACCGACTAGCGGGACCTACAATGAGCAGTTCTTC.

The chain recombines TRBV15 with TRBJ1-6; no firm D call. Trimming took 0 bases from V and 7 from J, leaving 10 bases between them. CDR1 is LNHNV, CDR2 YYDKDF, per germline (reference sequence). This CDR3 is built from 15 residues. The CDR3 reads CATSRDPAGNSPLHF. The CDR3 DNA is TGTGCCACCAGCAGAGATCCGGCGGGAAATTCACCCCTCCACTTT.

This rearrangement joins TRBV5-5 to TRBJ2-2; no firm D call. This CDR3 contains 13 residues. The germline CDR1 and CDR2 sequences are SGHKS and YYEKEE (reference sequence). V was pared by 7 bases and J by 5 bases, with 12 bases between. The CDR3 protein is CASSFGWTGELFF. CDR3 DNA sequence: TGTGCCAGCTCCTTTGGGTGGACCGGGGAGCTGTTTTTT.

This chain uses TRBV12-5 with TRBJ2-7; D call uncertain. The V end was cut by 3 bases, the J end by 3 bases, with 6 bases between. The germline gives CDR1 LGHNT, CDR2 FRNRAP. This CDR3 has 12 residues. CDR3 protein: CASGFSFYEQYF. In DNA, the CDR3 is TGTGCTAGTGGTTTCAGCTTCTACGAGCAGTACTTC.